The TCR beta chain described here comes from a study of patients and donors after allogeneic stem cell transplantation (dated by TCRdb to 2018 to 2021). Library preparation employed RT-PCR. The sequencer listed for this sample is NextSeq 550. TCRdb trimmed the raw reads at Q25, called clones with MiXCR and kept productive beta chains. Rows are unified per CDR3 protein, each entry keeping the most common DNA and genes. In this sample the table shows about a million distinct CDR3 sequences, about a sixth of which occur a single time. Roughly 6% of the sample is in the top ten clones. Concerning this clonotype: Its antigen target is currently unknown. No quality values exist for individual bases; no much larger clone is one base distant.

The CDR3 covers 13 residues, taking in both the cysteine and the phenylalanine. Of all the DNA, just the CDR3 is kept, 39 bases in frame from base 1. From a lookup of the germline V gene (reference sequence), CDR1 and CDR2 are DFQATT and SNEGSKA. V loses 6 bases, J loses 4 bases, and the germline ends lie 15 bases apart. The sequencing sample was made of blood, either unsorted or a sorted T cell fraction (not recorded which). This TCR was sampled from a human donor who was either an allogeneic HSCT recipient or a stem cell or donor lymphocyte infusion donor (not recorded which). It is not recorded whose cells these are; they may come from a transplant donor. The sequence is built from TRBV20-1 and TRBJ1-2, with the D gene not clear enough to name. The DNA reads as follows: TGCAGTGCGACTATCGGCCGCCCCTATGGCTACACCTTC. It codes for CSATIGRPYGYTF.